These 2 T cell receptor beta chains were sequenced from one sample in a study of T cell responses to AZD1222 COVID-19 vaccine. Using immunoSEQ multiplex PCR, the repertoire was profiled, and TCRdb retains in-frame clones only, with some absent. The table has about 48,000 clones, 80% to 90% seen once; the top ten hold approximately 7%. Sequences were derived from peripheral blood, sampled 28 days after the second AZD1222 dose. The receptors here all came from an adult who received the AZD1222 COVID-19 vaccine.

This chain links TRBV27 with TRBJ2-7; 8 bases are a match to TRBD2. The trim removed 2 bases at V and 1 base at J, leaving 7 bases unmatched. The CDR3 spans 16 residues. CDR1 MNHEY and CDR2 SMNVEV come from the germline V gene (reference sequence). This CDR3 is CASSLGQGLGSYEQYF. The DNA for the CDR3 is TGTGCCAGCAGTTTAGGGCAGGGACTAGGGTCCTACGAGCAGTACTTC.

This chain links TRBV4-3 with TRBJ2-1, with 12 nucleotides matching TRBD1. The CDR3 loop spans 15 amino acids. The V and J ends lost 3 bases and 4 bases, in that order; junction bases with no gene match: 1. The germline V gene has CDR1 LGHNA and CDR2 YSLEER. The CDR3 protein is CASSQGQGAYNEQFF. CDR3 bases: TGCGCCAGCAGCCAGGGACAGGGGGCATACAATGAGCAGTTCTTC.